These T cell receptor beta chains were read from a single sample in a study of high-grade serous ovarian cancer treatment subgroups. Measured with immunoSEQ multiplex PCR; TCRdb has only the in-frame clones, and not every one. The table has around 16,000 clones, approximately 73% seen once. Material for sequencing was tumor tissue. The receptors derive from a human donor with high-grade serous ovarian cancer. Both conserved end residues are part of each CDR3. The D gene is left open where the match is weak. Rows give clone size only sometimes, using once, few, many, or a class for an expanded clone.

clone size	J gene	D gene	V gene	CDR3 DNA	CDR3 protein
.	TRBJ2-1	TRBD2	TRBV19	TGTGCCAGTAGCCGACTAGCGGGGGGGGGTAATGAGCAGTTCTTC	CASSRLAGGGNEQFF
few	TRBJ1-6	TRBD1	TRBV6-5	TGTGCCAGCAGGCGACAGGGAAGTAATTCACCCCTCCACTTT	CASRRQGSNSPLHF
.	TRBJ1-1	.	TRBV5-1	TGCGCCAGCAGCCCGGACATCATGGCTGAAGCTTTCTTT	CASSPDIMAEAFF
few	TRBJ1-2	.	TRBV4-2	TGTGCCAGCAGCCAAGACTCCAGTGGCAGTGGGAATGGCTACACCTTC	CASSQDSSGSGNGYTF
.	TRBJ2-1	TRBD2	TRBV7-8	TGTGCCAGCAGCTTGCCAGGACTAGCGGAGCAGTTCTTC	CASSLPGLAEQFF
.	TRBJ2-1	.	TRBV7-3	TGTGCCAGCAGCTTAGGGTTAGCGTACAATGAGCAGTTCTTC	CASSLGLAYNEQFF
.	TRBJ2-7	.	TRBV7-2	TGTGCCAGCAGCCCCGGTTACTACGAGCAGTACTTC	CASSPGYYEQYF
.	TRBJ1-2	.	TRBV4-3	TGCGCCAGCAGCCAAGATCGAAGTGAGGGGATGGTCGTGAGTTATGGCTACACCTTC	CASSQDRSEGMVVSYGYTF
.	TRBJ2-2	TRBD1	TRBV5-6	TGTGCCAGCAGCTTCAAGGGGGCGCAGAACACCGGGGAGCTGTTTTTT	CASSFKGAQNTGELFF
.	TRBJ2-2	.	TRBV7-9	TGTGCCAGCAGCGCCTCTCTACTAGTTGGCGGGGAGCTGTTTTTT	CASSASLLVGGELFF
.	TRBJ2-1	.	TRBV6-4	TGTGCCAGCAGTGGATCTTGGGGTCAGACCAATGAGCAGTTCTTC	CASSGSWGQTNEQFF
.	TRBJ2-7	TRBD1	TRBV7-2	TGTGCCAGCAGCTCCCGGGACAGGGGGACCCACGAGCAGTACTTC	CASSSRDRGTHEQYF
.	TRBJ2-7	.	TRBV6-5	TGTGCCAGCCAAACAACCTATGGGTCCACCTACGAGCAGTACTTC	CASQTTYGSTYEQYF
.	TRBJ2-7	.	TRBV7-9	TGTGCCAGCAGTCCCCCAGCAACCTACGAGCAGTACTTC	CASSPPATYEQYF
.	TRBJ2-7	.	TRBV28	TGTGCCAGCAGCTCCCCTCACGAGCAGTACTTC	CASSSPHEQYF
.	TRBJ1-1	.	TRBV11-2	TGTGCCAGCAGCTTAGGGTCGCTTGGGGGCCCGCGTGAGAACACTGAAGCTTTCTTT	CASSLGSLGGPRENTEAFF
.	TRBJ1-2	.	TRBV7-2	TGTGCCAGCAGCTTAAAGGCAGAAGCCCTGGGGACATATGGCTACACCTTC	CASSLKAEALGTYGYTF